This TCR beta chain was identified in a study of shared clonotypes between healthy human individuals. Whole-study findings and limits: Donor scarcity curtailed the genetic and exposure-history diversity represented herein.

Each subset's genomic DNA was split evenly across several immunoSEQ plates. PCR replicates performed on unsorted PBMC used approximately 300 ng DNA, 28,000 or so T cell genomes. Unsorted PBMC DNA went through sequencing on ten immunoSEQ deep assay plates. Some clones are missing from TCRdb's copy, which holds only in-frame ones; the method was immunoSEQ multiplex PCR. The sample records around 440,000 clones, approximately 80% being singletons. Worth noting for this clone: Its antigen remains unknown.

J gave up 6 bases and V 0 bases, and 16 bases lay outside the gene matches. This CDR3 is 19 amino acids long. In germline, CDR1 is MGHRA, CDR2 YSYEKL. V is TRBV4-1 and J is TRBJ2-1, with 8 bases matching TRBD2. This clonotype originated in a woman in her forties in good health. Some clones in this sample may be carry-over from other donors' samples. The sequenced sample was PBMCs. This chain's CDR3 is CASSQEEGLAGGPFNEQFF. As DNA, the CDR3 is TGCGCCAGCAGCCAAGAAGAGGGCCTGGCGGGAGGACCCTTCAATGAGCAGTTCTTC.